This T cell receptor (beta chain) was profiled in a study of T cell responses to AZD1222 COVID-19 vaccine. Study-level findings and limits: Increases in Spike-specific TCR breadth and depth were seen after two AZD1222 doses.

Sequencing used immunoSEQ multiplex PCR; TCRdb keeps in-frame clones, though not all of them. The table has about 120,000 clones, 88% seen once. On this clone: Its antigen is not known.

This TCR was recovered from an adult in good health. The sample here was peripheral blood, taken on day 0 of AZD1222 vaccination.

CDR3 in amino acids: CASSRPHQRGTEAFF. CDR3 DNA: TGTGCCAGCAGCCGCCCCCACCAAAGGGGGACTGAAGCTTTCTTT. The chain couples TRBV6-2 or TRBV6-3 to TRBJ1-1; D is perhaps TRBD1 (6 bases). Germline lookup yields CDR1 MNHEY and CDR2 SVGEGT. The CDR3 extends over 15 amino acids. The germline V and J ends were trimmed by 6 bases and 5 bases, with 19 bases remaining between them.